These 32 T cell receptor beta chains were all obtained from the same sample, sequenced in a study of graft-versus-host responses after intestinal transplantation. Antigens of these TCRs are unknown. Sequencing was performed with immunoSEQ multiplex PCR; in TCRdb, only in-frame clones are kept and a portion is missing. This table has approximately 75,000 clones, 94% appearing once. The input for sequencing was unstimulated CD8+ T cells sorted from spleen or lymph node cells, taken before intestinal transplant. These receptors were taken from a human donor who received an intestinal transplant.

The rearrangement joins TRBV18 to TRBJ1-3; possibly TRBD1 for D (6 bases). Deletions cut 6 bases from V and 0 bases from J, with 12 bases between. CDR3 length equals 15 residues. Germline loops: CDR1 KGHSH, CDR2 LQKENI. CDR3 sequence (DNA): TGTGCCAGCTCCCGACAGGTCCTCTCTGGAAACACCATATATTTT. It encodes CASSRQVLSGNTIYF.

Note on this clone: The germline gene is not matched at one end of the junction; a read error may be the cause. The chain joins TRBV9 to TRBJ2-7; the match to TRBD2 covers 11 bases. The germline V gene encodes CDR1 SGDLS and CDR2 YYNGEE. CDR3 length equals 14 residues. CDR3 nucleotides: TGTGCCGGCAGCGTACTAGCGGGAGCTTACGAGCAGTACTTC. It specifies CAGSVLAGAYEQYF.

This chain links TRBV10-2 with TRBJ2-2; D tentatively reads TRBD1 or TRBD2 (5 bases each). Germline V lookup: CDR1 WSHSY, CDR2 SAAADI. V dropped 5 bases and J dropped 0 bases, with 16 bases sitting between them. This CDR3 is 17 amino acids long. CDR3 sequence: CASSRGERAANTGELFF. CDR3 bases: TGCGCCAGCAGTCGGGGCGAGAGGGCTGCGAACACCGGGGAGCTGTTTTTT.

This CDR3 is CASSLEGTSGRAYNEQFF. The DNA for the CDR3 is TGTGCCAGCAGCTTAGAAGGGACTAGCGGGAGGGCCTACAATGAGCAGTTCTTC. The rearrangement links TRBV7-2 to TRBJ2-1; 16 bases agree with TRBD2. The germline V gene has CDR1 SGHTA and CDR2 FQGNSA. The J segment lost 2 bases and the V segment lost 1 base, leaving 2 bases of the junction unmatched. CDR3 length equals 18 residues. Based on the CDR3 plus reference TRBV7-2 and TRBJ2-1, the full variable domain is GAGVSQSPSNKVTEKGKDVELRCDPISGHTALYWYRQSLGQGLEFLIYFQGNSAPDKSGLPSDRFSAERTGGSVSTLTIQRTQQEDSAVYLCASSLEGTSGRAYNEQFFGPGTRLTVL.

The chain joins TRBV29-1 to TRBJ1-4, with 7 bases lining up with TRBD1. J gave up 7 bases and V 0 bases, and 8 bases lay outside the gene matches. Germline lookup yields CDR1 SQVTM and CDR2 ANQGSEA. This CDR3 has 15 amino acids. The CDR3 is CSVEDLTGEGEKLFF. CDR3 DNA sequence: TGCAGCGTTGAAGACCTCACAGGGGAAGGTGAAAAACTGTTTTTT.

This sequence joins TRBV9 and TRBJ2-1; 9 bases match TRBD1. From germline, CDR1 is SGDLS and CDR2 YYNGEE. The CDR3 runs 12 residues. V dropped 5 bases and J dropped 7; count of bases not matched to a gene: 1. The CDR3 loop is CASSDRGNEQFF. The CDR3 DNA sequence: TGTGCCAGCAGTGACAGGGGGAATGAGCAGTTCTTC. The complete variable domain, with remaining parts taken from reference TRBV9 and TRBJ2-1, reads DSGVTQTPKHLITATGQRVTLRCSPRSGDLSVYWYQQSLDQGLQFLIQYYNGEERAKGNILERFSAQQFPDLHSELNLSSLELGDSALYFCASSDRGNEQFFGPGTRLTVL.

The chain recombines TRBV11-2 with TRBJ2-3, with D unresolved. Looked up from germline, CDR1 is SGHAT and CDR2 is FQNNGV. Between the trimmed V and J ends, which lost 6 bases and 1 base, there was a span of 14 bases. This CDR3 is 15 amino acids long. CDR3 protein: CASRVSIGGTDTQYF. As DNA, the CDR3 is TGTGCCAGCAGGGTGTCTATTGGGGGCACAGATACGCAGTATTTT.

The rearrangement links TRBV7-2 to TRBJ2-5; 9 nucleotides align to TRBD2. The end of the DNA fits TRBJ2-7 better, so the J call may be wrong. The CDR3 is 15 residues long. CDR1 and CDR2 from the germline V gene are SGHTA and FQGNSA. The CDR3 bases are TGTGCCAGCAGCCCTCTAGCGGGAAGCAGGTACGAGCAGTACTTC. Translating it yields CASSPLAGSRYEQYF.

The V and J genes are TRBV5-1 and TRBJ2-1, with unresolved D. CDR1 and CDR2 from the germline V gene are SGHRS and YFSETQ. V gave up 3 bases and J gave up 8 bases, with 12 bases separating them. This CDR3 is built from 13 residues. The CDR3 coding sequence is TGCGCCAGCAGCTCTGGGGTAGGGTATGAGCAGTTCTTC. Its translation: CASSSGVGYEQFF.

This chain connects TRBV27 to TRBJ2-3; TRBD1 aligns across 8 bases. The germline V gene encodes CDR1 MNHEY and CDR2 SMNVEV (reference sequence). CDR3 length equals 19 residues. Trimming at V came to 3 bases and at J to 1 base, leaving 15 bases not matched to a gene. This CDR3 is CASSFLAGQDRWGTDTQYF. In DNA form, the CDR3 reads TGTGCCAGCAGTTTTTTGGCGGGACAGGACCGCTGGGGCACAGATACGCAGTATTTT.

The CDR3, as DNA: TGTGCCAGCAGCATAGGACAGTCGGCCACTGAAGCTTTCTTT. Its protein product is CASSIGQSATEAFF. The gene calls are TRBV5-6 and TRBJ1-1, with D maybe TRBD1 (6 bases). This CDR3 spans 14 amino acids. The germline CDR1 and CDR2 sequences are SGHDT and YYEEEE. The V gene lost 4 bases and the J gene lost 4 bases, with 14 bases spanning the gap.

V is TRBV7-9 and J is TRBJ2-5, with TRBD2 as a possible D gene (6 bases). Germline CDR1 reads SEHNR; CDR2 reads FQNEAQ (reference sequence). This CDR3 is built from 17 residues. V lost 7 bases, J lost 1 base, and 22 bases lay in between. The CDR3 region is CASTPRGAGPIQETQYF. CDR3 nucleotide sequence: TGTGCCAGCACCCCGCGGGGCGCGGGACCTATCCAAGAGACCCAGTACTTC.

The chain carries TRBV6-1 and TRBJ2-7, with D perhaps TRBD1 (6 bases). V was trimmed by 6 bases and J by 3 bases, leaving 12 bases between them. The CDR3 contains 13 residues. Germline CDR1 reads MNHNS; CDR2 reads SASEGT. This CDR3 is CASRSQGNYEQYF. In nucleotides, the CDR3 is TGTGCCAGCAGATCACAGGGCAACTACGAGCAGTACTTC.

The chain has TRBV12-5 and TRBJ2-7; perhaps TRBD1 as D (7 bases). The CDR3 is made up of 14 amino acids. V was pared by 10 bases and J by 4 bases, with 20 bases between. The germline V gene has CDR1 LGHNT and CDR2 FRNRAP. The CDR3 coding sequence is TGTGCTACTCAAAATCAGGGGGGACCATACGAGCAGTACTTC. Translated: CATQNQGGPYEQYF.

This sequence joins TRBV9 and TRBJ2-7; 8 bases match TRBD1. The CDR3 is 14 amino acids. Trimming removed 3 bases from V and 2 bases from J; junction bases left unmatched: 4. CDR1 and CDR2 from the germline V gene are SGDLS and YYNGEE. CDR3 sequence (DNA): TGTGCCAGCAGCGCCGCGGGACAGGCCTACGAGCAGTACTTC. Translating it yields CASSAAGQAYEQYF.

This chain links TRBV6-6 with TRBJ1-2, with D tentatively TRBD1 (6 bases). The CDR3 sequence is 13 residues long. Germline V gene lookup returns CDR1 MNHNY and CDR2 SVGAGI (reference sequence). The V gene lost 3 bases and the J gene lost 7 bases, with 12 bases spanning the gap. The CDR3, as DNA: TGTGCCAGCAGTTATAACAGGGCGAGTGGCTACACCTTC. This translates into CASSYNRASGYTF.

The chain combines TRBV21-1 with TRBJ2-2; whether TRBD1, the table's D call, matches the DNA was not checked. TRBV21-1 is noted as a pseudogene. This CDR3 is 15 amino acids long. The CDR3 protein is CASSKGRGLDGELFF. In nucleotides, the CDR3 is TGTGCCAGCAGCAAAGGCAGGGGGCTGGACGGGGAGCTGTTTTTT.

The CDR3 bases are TGTGCCAGCAGCCCAGGAAGTTTCGGGACAGAGCGCTCTGGGGCCAACGTCCTGACTTTC. Translating gives CASSPGSFGTERSGANVLTF. The V and J genes are TRBV5-5 and TRBJ2-6; 7 bases line up with TRBD1. The junction had 16 bases not matched to a gene; V was cut back by 4 bases and J by 0 bases. The CDR3 loop spans 20 amino acids. Per the germline V gene, CDR1 is SGHKS and CDR2 is YYEKEE (reference sequence).

V and J are TRBV28 and TRBJ1-2; 9 bases agree with TRBD1. This CDR3 region has 15 residues. V trimming: 4 bases; J trimming: 1 base; junction bases outside the gene matches: 4. CDR1 is MDHEN, CDR2 SYDVKM, per germline. The CDR3 reads CASSWTGEYNYGYTF. CDR3 DNA sequence: TGTGCCAGCAGTTGGACAGGGGAATATAACTATGGCTACACCTTC.

The chain joins TRBV19 to TRBJ2-7, with 8 positions matching TRBD1. After removal of 5 bases from V and 4 bases from J, the junction contained 7 bases not matched to a gene. Germline loops: CDR1 LNHDA, CDR2 SQIVND (reference sequence). CDR3 length: 14 amino acids. CDR3 region: CASSVDRGGYEQYF. The CDR3 DNA follows: TGTGCCAGTAGTGTCGACAGGGGTGGGTACGAGCAGTACTTC.

The genes are TRBV29-1 and TRBJ2-1; D is unclear. The CDR3 has 13 residues. From germline, CDR1 is SQVTM and CDR2 ANQGSEA. The CDR3 sequence is CNGASSSYNEQFF. The CDR3 nucleotides read TGCAATGGCGCTTCCAGCTCCTACAATGAGCAGTTCTTC.

The chain joins TRBV4-1 to TRBJ1-2, with 9 bases fitting TRBD1. With 3 bases clipped from V and 8 bases from J, the junction kept 7 bases outside the gene matches. CDR1 is MGHRA and CDR2 is YSYEKL in the germline V gene. The CDR3 length is 14 residues. CDR3 nucleotide sequence: TGCGCCAGCAGCCATATAACAGGGGGCAGGGGCTACACCTTC. This translates into CASSHITGGRGYTF.

The rearrangement uses TRBV9 and TRBJ2-1; 8 nucleotides match TRBD2. This CDR3 is 15 amino acids long. J was trimmed by 2 bases and V by 4 bases; bases with no gene match: 5. CDR1 is SGDLS and CDR2 is YYNGEE in the germline V gene. The CDR3, as DNA: TGTGCCAGCAGCAACCGACTAGCGCCCTACAATGAGCAGTTCTTC. Protein sequence: CASSNRLAPYNEQFF.

The chain combines TRBV2 with TRBJ2-3; D is possibly TRBD1 (5 bases). This CDR3 contains 14 residues. Trimming removed 6 bases from V and 0 bases from J, with 10 bases in between. Germline CDR1 reads SNHLY; CDR2 reads FYNNEI. CDR3 sequence reads: CASRGAQSTDTQYF. The CDR3 DNA follows: TGTGCCAGCAGAGGGGCACAGAGCACAGATACGCAGTATTTT.

J is TRBJ2-1 and V is TRBV15, with 10 nucleotides matching TRBD2. The V gene end was trimmed by 3 bases and the J gene end by 4 bases; junction bases not matched to a gene: 6. The CDR3 contains 16 residues. Germline loops: CDR1 LNHNV, CDR2 YYDKDF (reference sequence). CDR3 sequence: CATSSAGTSAYNEQFF. CDR3 bases: TGTGCCACCAGCAGTGCCGGGACTAGCGCTTACAATGAGCAGTTCTTC.

The chain has TRBV5-1 and TRBJ2-1, with D possibly matching TRBD2 (6 bases). The CDR3 has 17 residues. The germline V and J ends were trimmed by 4 bases and 5 bases, with 22 bases remaining between them. Per germline, CDR1 SGHRS and CDR2 YFSETQ. As DNA, the CDR3 is TGCGCCAGCAGCCCGGGACTCGACCTATTTAGGAACAATGAGCAGTTCTTC. This translates into CASSPGLDLFRNNEQFF.

The chain joins TRBV7-9 to TRBJ2-1, with 8 nucleotides matching TRBD1. V gave up 2 bases and J gave up 5 bases; unmatched junction bases: 8. The germline CDR1 and CDR2 sequences are SEHNR and FQNEAQ (reference sequence). This CDR3 is built from 16 residues. The CDR3 region has the DNA TGTGCCAGCAGCTTAAGACAGGGGAGAAAGGACAATGAGCAGTTCTTC. Protein: CASSLRQGRKDNEQFF.

This chain connects TRBV6-5 to TRBJ1-3; possibly TRBD1 for D (5 bases). CDR1 and CDR2 from the germline V gene are MNHEY and SVGAGI. The CDR3 is made up of 15 amino acids. Trimming stripped 2 bases from V and 4 bases from J, with 12 bases between. The CDR3 bases are TGTGCCAGCAGTTACCACCGGGACCCAGGAAACACCATATATTTT. The encoded protein is CASSYHRDPGNTIYF.

This clone was found once. V and J are TRBV4-2 and TRBJ2-7, with 10 bases lining up with TRBD1. Trimming removed 4 bases from V and 4 bases from J; junction bases left unmatched: 13. CDR3 length equals 17 residues. Germline-derived CDR1 and CDR2 are LGHNA and YNFKEQ. Here the CDR3 reads CASSPPKGTGDLYEQYF. The CDR3 DNA sequence: TGTGCCAGCAGCCCCCCTAAGGGGACAGGGGACCTATACGAGCAGTACTTC.

The chain links TRBV19 to TRBJ2-2; 8 nucleotides align to TRBD2. The CDR3 spans 18 residues. CDR1 LNHDA and CDR2 SQIVND come from the germline V gene (reference sequence). Trimming took 7 bases from V and 3 from J; bases not matched to a gene: 16. The CDR3 region is CASTPFYASGYDTGELFF. CDR3 nucleotides: TGTGCCAGTACCCCTTTTTATGCTAGCGGGTATGACACCGGGGAGCTGTTTTTT.

The V gene is TRBV5-6, the J gene TRBJ2-2; possibly TRBD1 for D (5 bases). Germline loops: CDR1 SGHDT, CDR2 YYEEEE. V was pared by 4 bases and J by 4 bases, with 11 bases between. The CDR3 has 14 amino acids. CDR3 residues: CASSLGQVTGELFF. As DNA, the CDR3 is TGTGCCAGCAGCCTCGGACAAGTCACCGGGGAGCTGTTTTTT.

The J gene is TRBJ2-1, the V gene TRBV19, with D possibly being TRBD2 (5 bases). The V and J ends lost 5 bases and 4 bases respectively, with 12 bases between them. CDR3 length: 14 amino acids. Germline CDR1 is LNHDA and CDR2 is SQIVND (reference sequence). The CDR3 DNA is TGTGCCAGTAGTCAGCTAGCCTTGTACAATGAGCAGTTCTTC. Amino acids: CASSQLALYNEQFF.